The 26 T cell receptor beta chains reported below all come from one sample, sequenced in a study of regulatory T cells in long-lasting Graves disease. Library construction for TCR beta used iRepertoire HTBI primers and Arm-PCR of CDR3 regions. TCRdb re-analysed the multiplex PCR reads in MiXCR, keeping a single row per CDR3 protein. The sample has a few hundred thousand distinct CDR3 sequences; over 20% are singletons. Regarding time point: persistent/refractory GD, antithyroid drugs over 5 years with positive TRAb. The authors made the TCR library using RNA they extracted from PBMCs. The starting material was peripheral blood mononuclear cells (PBMCs), obtained when the disease was refractory, from a patient treated with antithyroid drugs. The receptor source for this set is a female donor with Graves disease.

The rearrangement uses TRBV10-3 and TRBJ1-2, with TRBD1 identical over 8 bases. After removal of 2 bases from V and 9 bases from J, the junction contained 5 bases not matched to a gene. CDR1 and CDR2 from the germline V gene are ENHRY and SYGVKD. The CDR3 length is 13 residues. CDR3 protein: CAISEPGQVRYTF. The CDR3 DNA follows: TGTGCCATCAGTGAGCCGGGACAGGTTCGCTACACCTTC.

The chain recombines TRBV4-1 with TRBJ1-2, with a weak D call TRBD1 (5 bases). The germline V and J ends were trimmed by 1 base and 0 bases, with 18 bases remaining between them. This CDR3 spans 18 amino acids. CDR1 MGHRA and CDR2 YSYEKL come from the germline V gene. The CDR3 DNA follows: TGCGCCAGCAGCCAAGGGGTTGGACACCAAATCGCTAACTATGGCTACACCTTC. Protein product: CASSQGVGHQIANYGYTF.

This clonotype was found a few times. The chain joins TRBV11-2 to TRBJ2-1; 8 bases match TRBD2. After removal of 1 base from V and 10 bases from J, the junction contained 9 bases not matched to a gene. CDR1 and CDR2 (germline): SGHAT, FQNNGV. The CDR3 covers 15 residues. The CDR3 region is CASSLAGRDEREQFF. DNA for the CDR3: TGTGCCAGCAGCTTAGCCGGGAGGGATGAGCGGGAGCAGTTCTTC.

In this sample, this clonotype turned up a few times. The chain recombines TRBV2 with TRBJ2-1, with TRBD1 matching 7 bases. The germline gives CDR1 SNHLY, CDR2 FYNNEI. The CDR3 consists of 14 residues. The V segment lost 7 bases and the J segment 0 bases; nucleotides outside the gene matches: 3. The CDR3 protein is CASKRDSSYNEQFF. DNA of the CDR3: TGTGCCAGCAAAAGGGACAGCTCCTACAATGAGCAGTTCTTC.

CDR3 sequence reads: CASSLNWLRSSYEQYF. CDR3 nucleotides: TGTGCCAGCAGTTTAAATTGGCTTAGGAGCTCCTACGAGCAGTACTTC. The chain couples TRBV27 to TRBJ2-7; no definite D call. Germline values: CDR1 MNHEY, CDR2 SMNVEV (reference sequence). The CDR3 consists of 16 residues. V was trimmed by 2 bases and J by 0 bases, leaving 14 bases between them.

This clonotype was detected a few times. A much larger clone sits a single nucleotide away, making a read error possible. V usage is TRBV10-3 and J usage is TRBJ2-7; no firm D call. The ends were cut back, 3 bases at V and 3 bases at J, with 6 bases in the middle. Germline V lookup: CDR1 ENHRY, CDR2 SYGVKD. The CDR3 runs 12 residues. The CDR3, as DNA: TGTGCCATCAGTGATAACAGCTACGAGCAGTACTTC. Translation gives CAISDNSYEQYF.

This clonotype was observed a handful of times. V is TRBV5-1 and J is TRBJ2-7; 7 bases match TRBD1. The germline V gene has CDR1 SGHRS and CDR2 YFSETQ. V shed 0 bases, J shed 3 bases, and the junction held 6 bases outside the gene matches. CDR3 length: 15 amino acids. The CDR3 DNA reads TGCGCCAGCAGCTTGGACCGGACAGGTCTCTACGAGCAGTACTTC. It encodes CASSLDRTGLYEQYF.

This clonotype has ten or more counts. In nucleotides, the CDR3 is TGTGCCAGCAGTTTTCCGGAGCGGGCCTCCTACGAGCAGTACTTC. Translated: CASSFPERASYEQYF. The chain uses TRBV27 and TRBJ2-7; tentative D call: TRBD2 (6 bases). Trimming removed 3 bases from V and 0 bases from J, with 12 bases in between. Germline loops: CDR1 MNHEY, CDR2 SMNVEV (reference sequence). The CDR3 runs to 15 residues.

This clonotype turned up a few times. This chain joins TRBV19 and TRBJ2-5; D ambiguous. V gave up 4 bases and J gave up 4 bases, with 7 bases separating them. The germline CDR1 and CDR2 sequences are LNHDA and SQIVND (reference sequence). This CDR3 has 12 residues. The CDR3 loop reads CASSRQRETQYF. The CDR3 DNA is TGTGCCAGTAGTAGACAAAGAGAGACCCAGTACTTC.

This clonotype was found a few times. The genes are TRBV14 and TRBJ2-5; TRBD1 matches at 9 bases. The junction had 11 bases not matched to a gene; V was cut back by 4 bases and J by 5 bases. This CDR3 is built from 16 residues. Germline assignment: CDR1 SGHDN and CDR2 FVKESK. This CDR3 reads CASSLGTGIMLETQYF. The CDR3 coding sequence is TGTGCCAGCAGCCTCGGGACAGGGATCATGTTGGAGACCCAGTACTTC.

This clonotype was seen at least ten times. The J gene is TRBJ2-5, the V gene TRBV11-2; the match to TRBD2 covers 7 bases. With 5 bases clipped from V and 2 bases from J, the junction kept 17 bases outside the gene matches. The CDR3 sequence is 18 residues long. Germline CDR1 and CDR2: SGHAT and FQNNGV. CDR3 region: CASSPWETAGARQETQYF. Here the CDR3 DNA reads TGTGCCAGCAGCCCCTGGGAAACTGCGGGAGCGCGGCAAGAGACCCAGTACTTC.

The chain carries TRBV20-1 and TRBJ2-7; 7 bases are shared with TRBD1. V gave up 3 bases and J gave up 4 bases; unmatched junction bases: 6. This CDR3 is built from 13 residues. Per germline, CDR1 DFQATT and CDR2 SNEGSKA (reference sequence). CDR3 sequence reads: CSARVGGLYEQYF. The CDR3 DNA reads TGCAGTGCTAGGGTAGGGGGCCTTTACGAGCAGTACTTC.

This clonotype was detected many times. The chain combines TRBV28 with TRBJ2-7; 14 nucleotides match TRBD2. The CDR3 contains 15 residues. Per germline, CDR1 MDHEN and CDR2 SYDVKM. The V segment lost 6 bases and the J segment 5 bases; nucleotides outside the gene matches: 6. The CDR3 bases are TGTGCCAGCAGGGGGACTAGCGGGAGTTTTGACGAGCAGTACTTC. It codes for CASRGTSGSFDEQYF. The variable domain in full, completed from reference TRBV28 and TRBJ2-7, reads DVKVTQSSRYLVKRTGEKVFLECVQDMDHENMFWYRQDPGLGLRLIYFSYDVKMKEKGDIPEGYSVSREKKERFSLILESASTNQTSMYLCASRGTSGSFDEQYFGPGTRLTVT.

Here the CDR3 DNA reads TGTGCCAGCAGTTTATCGATGCTTGGGGATTCAGCTTTCTTT. This translates into CASSLSMLGDSAFF. This sequence joins TRBV27 and TRBJ1-1; D unresolved. In germline, CDR1 is MNHEY, CDR2 SMNVEV (reference sequence). The CDR3 covers 14 residues. Trimming left V 0 bases short and J 10 bases short, with 15 bases between.

The chain employs TRBV7-9 and TRBJ2-7; either TRBD1 or TRBD2 may supply D (5 bases each). Trimming removed 3 bases from V and 3 bases from J, with 12 bases in between. Germline V gene lookup returns CDR1 SEHNR and CDR2 FQNEAQ (reference sequence). The CDR3 has 14 amino acids. In DNA, the CDR3 is TGTGCCAGCAGCTTTCCGGGACCGAGCTACGAGCAGTACTTC. It translates to CASSFPGPSYEQYF. Combining the CDR3 with reference TRBV7-9 and TRBJ2-7 gives the whole variable domain DTGVSQNPRHKITKRGQNVTFRCDPISEHNRLYWYRQTLGQGPEFLTYFQNEAQLEKSRLLSDRFSAERPKGSFSTLEIQRTEQGDSAMYLCASSFPGPSYEQYFGPGTRLTVT.

The sample holds many counts of this clonotype. The genes are TRBV27 and TRBJ1-1; 7 bases match TRBD1. There are 14 residues in the CDR3. Germline-derived CDR1 and CDR2 are MNHEY and SMNVEV (reference sequence). V shed 5 bases and J 4 bases; nucleotides not matched to a gene: 7. Here the CDR3 reads CASSPLQGITEAFF. CDR3 DNA: TGTGCCAGCAGTCCCTTACAGGGGATCACTGAAGCTTTCTTT.

The chain joins TRBV18 to TRBJ1-3, with a possible D match to TRBD1 (5 bases). The germline gives CDR1 KGHSH, CDR2 LQKENI. The CDR3 has 16 amino acids. The V end lost 5 bases, the J end lost 0 bases, and 14 bases lay between the germline ends. The CDR3 is CASSGTASSSGNTIYF. The DNA of the CDR3 is TGTGCCAGCTCAGGGACGGCTTCGAGCTCTGGAAACACCATATATTTT.

This clonotype was seen repeatedly, ten times or more. The chain joins TRBV3-1 to TRBJ1-2; D uncertain. Germline V gene lookup returns CDR1 LGHDT and CDR2 YNNKEL (reference sequence). The CDR3 is 13 amino acids. Deletions cut 1 base from V and 4 bases from J, with 7 bases between. This CDR3 is CASSQGSFYGYTF. CDR3 DNA: TGTGCCAGCAGCCAAGGGTCCTTCTATGGCTACACCTTC.

The rearrangement joins TRBV5-5 to TRBJ2-2; D is ambiguous. Germline lookup yields CDR1 SGHKS and CDR2 YYEKEE (reference sequence). Trimming took off 2 bases at V and 1 base at J, with 12 bases between the two ends. The CDR3 length is 16 residues. The CDR3 protein is CASSLPWSRNTGELFF. The CDR3 region has the DNA TGTGCCAGCAGCTTACCCTGGAGCAGGAACACCGGGGAGCTGTTTTTT.

In regard to this clonotype: A single base separates this from a much larger clone, so it may be a read error. The chain carries TRBV15 and TRBJ2-2, with D perhaps given as TRBD1 or TRBD2 (6 bases each). Germline V gene data show CDR1 as LNHNV and CDR2 as YYDKDF (reference sequence). The CDR3 runs 18 residues. The CDR3 DNA reads TGTGCCACCAGCAGTGATCGAGGGGGGCTCGGATTCACCAGGGAGCTGTTTTTT. It codes for CATSSDRGGLGFTRELFF.

This clonotype was recorded many times. The genes are TRBV12-3 or TRBV12-4 and TRBJ1-2, with 7 positions matching TRBD1. J gave up 2 bases and V 6 bases, and 3 bases lay outside the gene matches. CDR3 length: 13 amino acids. CDR3 DNA: TGTGCCAGCAGCCAGGGGGGGAACTATGGCTACACCTTC. It codes for CASSQGGNYGYTF.

This clonotype showed up many times. The V and J genes are TRBV3-1 and TRBJ2-5; D call uncertain. Germline V gives CDR1 LGHDT, CDR2 YNNKEL (reference sequence). CDR3 length equals 13 residues. Trimming removed 0 bases at V and 2 bases at J, with 4 bases between. The CDR3 spells CASSQEGQETQYF. Written as DNA, the CDR3 is TGTGCCAGCAGCCAAGAAGGTCAAGAGACCCAGTACTTC.

This clonotype was seen at least ten times. The gene calls are TRBV12-3 or TRBV12-4 and TRBJ2-5, with 7 nucleotides matching TRBD1. This CDR3 is 15 amino acids long. V lost 9 bases to trimming and J lost 1 base; unmatched junction nucleotides: 11. In nucleotides, the CDR3 is TGTGCCAGGAACCCCGACAGGGAAATCCAAGAGACCCAGTACTTC. Translating it yields CARNPDREIQETQYF.

This chain connects TRBV28 to TRBJ2-5, with 13 bases lining up with TRBD2. The CDR3 spans 15 residues. Germline CDR1 MDHEN, CDR2 SYDVKM. V gave up 0 bases and J gave up 5 bases; unmatched junction bases: 0. DNA for the CDR3: TGTGCCAGCAGTTTATGGACTAGCGGGGGGGAGACCCAGTACTTC. Encoded protein: CASSLWTSGGETQYF.

The chain links TRBV29-1 to TRBJ2-7; maybe TRBD1 (5 bases). The V gene lost 2 bases and the J gene lost 5 bases, with 13 bases spanning the gap. Germline values: CDR1 SQVTM, CDR2 ANQGSEA. There are 13 residues in the CDR3. The CDR3 coding sequence is TGCAGCGTTGAATTGCAGGGTGGCAACGAGCAGTACTTC. Translated: CSVELQGGNEQYF.

Concerning this clonotype: This could be a read error, since a much larger clone is one nucleotide away. This chain joins TRBV6-2 or TRBV6-3 and TRBJ2-5; D might be TRBD1 (5 bases). V was pared by 2 bases and J by 11 bases, with 21 bases between. CDR1 is MNHEY, CDR2 SVGEGT, per germline. The CDR3 totals 15 residues. DNA for the CDR3: TGTGCCAGCAGTTACGATGGGGCAGGCAGCTTGGAGCAGTACTTC. It codes for CASSYDGAGSLEQYF.